The 2 T cell receptor beta chains below come from one sample, sequenced in a study of blood T cell repertoires in COVID-19. Profiling relied on immunoSEQ multiplex PCR, and the TCRdb table lists in-frame clones only, not all of them. This sample carries roughly 100,000 clones, around 84% of them seen once, and the ten largest clones take over 20%. What was sequenced was peripheral blood. These receptors all stem from a man aged 60-69 years with acute or convalescent COVID-19.

This clone was picked up one time. In DNA, the CDR3 is TGTGCCAGCAGCTTGGTCAGGGGGGATTTCTCTGGAAACACCATATATTTT. This gives the protein CASSLVRGDFSGNTIYF. The J gene is TRBJ1-3, the V gene TRBV5-6; 7 bases line up with TRBD1. Per germline, CDR1 SGHDT and CDR2 YYEEEE. This CDR3 contains 17 residues. V lost 0 bases to trimming and J lost 0 bases; unmatched junction nucleotides: 6.

DNA for the CDR3: TGCGCCAGCAGCCCTACCGGGACTAGTGGCCTTGAGCAGTTCTTC. It codes for CASSPTGTSGLEQFF. V usage is TRBV4-3 and J usage is TRBJ2-1; 8 positions agree with TRBD2. Per germline, CDR1 LGHNA and CDR2 YSLEER. With 4 bases clipped from V and 9 bases from J, the junction kept 11 bases outside the gene matches. CDR3 length equals 15 residues.